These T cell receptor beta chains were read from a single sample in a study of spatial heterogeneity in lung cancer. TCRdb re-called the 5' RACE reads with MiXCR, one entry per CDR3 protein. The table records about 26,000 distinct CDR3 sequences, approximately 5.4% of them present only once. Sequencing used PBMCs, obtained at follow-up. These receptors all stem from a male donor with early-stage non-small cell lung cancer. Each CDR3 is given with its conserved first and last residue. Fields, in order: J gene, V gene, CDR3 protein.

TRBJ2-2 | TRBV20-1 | CSARVQTGEHTGELFF
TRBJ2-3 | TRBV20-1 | CSASASSDTQYF
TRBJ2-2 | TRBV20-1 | CSAPKTGDYTGELFF
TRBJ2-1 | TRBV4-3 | CASSQQGTSGMDEQFF
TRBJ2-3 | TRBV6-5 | CASSSLGGQGSTDTQYF
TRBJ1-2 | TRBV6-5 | CASSLERQGAGGYTF
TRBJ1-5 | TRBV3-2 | CASSAGNQPQHF
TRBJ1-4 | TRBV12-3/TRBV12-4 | CASSEGVREKLFF
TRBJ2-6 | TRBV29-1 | CSAGAGQGRAGANVLTF
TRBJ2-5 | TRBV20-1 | CSAVRGAGSETQYF
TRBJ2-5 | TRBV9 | CASSVGQGAGTQYF
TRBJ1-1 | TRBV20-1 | CSASLNPNTEAFF
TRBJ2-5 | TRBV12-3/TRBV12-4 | CASTRGGYETQYF
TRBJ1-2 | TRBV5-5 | CASSLATGLRYYGYTF
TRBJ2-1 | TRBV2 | CASSQWAVIGEQFF
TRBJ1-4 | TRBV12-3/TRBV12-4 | CASSSPGQGDEKLFF
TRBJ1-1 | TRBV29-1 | CSVGVPGGTEAFF
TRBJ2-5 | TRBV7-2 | CASSLQDQETQYF
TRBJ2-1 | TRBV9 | CASSAGTSGGSSYNEQFF
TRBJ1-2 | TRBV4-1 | CASSQEEGVGYGYTF
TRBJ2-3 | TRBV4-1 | CASSTTVDTQYF
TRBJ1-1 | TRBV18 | CASSGLRGPMNTEAFF
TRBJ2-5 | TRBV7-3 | CASSLNPGPVETQYF
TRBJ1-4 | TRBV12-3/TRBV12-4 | CASSFGRWEKLFF
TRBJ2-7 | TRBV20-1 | CSAEGGTSYEQYF
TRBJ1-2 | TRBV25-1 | CASSEEEVRGYTF
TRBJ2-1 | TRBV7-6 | CASSPTSERGYGNEQFF
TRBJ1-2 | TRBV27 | CASSYTYGYTF
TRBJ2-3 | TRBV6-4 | CASSDSGQAVDTQYF
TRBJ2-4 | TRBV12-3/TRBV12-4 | CASLRAGGKNIQYF
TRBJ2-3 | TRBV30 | CARGSTDTQYF
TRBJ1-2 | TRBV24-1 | CATSDSSYGYTF
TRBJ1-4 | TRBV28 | CASFTGLNEKLFF
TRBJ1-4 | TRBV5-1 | CASSPRSGLRTNEKLFF
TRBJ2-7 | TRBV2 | CASSISAGEGYEQYF
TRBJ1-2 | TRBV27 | CASSPQGARGYTF
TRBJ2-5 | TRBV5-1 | CASSPGTSEETQYF
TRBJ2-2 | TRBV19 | CASSIGGSTGELFF
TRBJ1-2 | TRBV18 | CASSPPSDSTYGYTF
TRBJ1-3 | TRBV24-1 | CATGQGWSGNTIYF
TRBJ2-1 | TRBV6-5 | CASTAGGEQFF
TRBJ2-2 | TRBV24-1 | CATHPGTGNTGELFF
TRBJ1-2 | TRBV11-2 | CASSLTSYYAGYTF
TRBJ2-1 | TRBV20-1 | CSARPQLAGAFNEQFF
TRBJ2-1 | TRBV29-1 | CSVAGTSGTEQFF
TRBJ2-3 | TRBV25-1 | CASIPGLAGSTDTQYF
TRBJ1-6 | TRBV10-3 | CAISESENSPLHF
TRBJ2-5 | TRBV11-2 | CASSEGEETQYF
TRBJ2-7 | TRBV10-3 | CAISESTDYEQYF
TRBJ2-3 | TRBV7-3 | CASCGGTRVTDTQFF